The entry that follows covers one T cell receptor (beta chain) sequence. This record comes from a study of cytomegalovirus exposure and HLA in healthy donors. Looking at the study overall: Some 90 million unique TCRs from HLA-typed donors were held in an early data release.

13 Jbeta primers and 60 Vbeta primers were used for the PCR. In the authors' methods: Among the unique TCR beta chains that a later analysis counted, some 73 million in all, 10 million to 14 million were shared. Only in-frame clones appear in the TCRdb table, and some are missing; sequencing was by immunoSEQ multiplex PCR. For V, J and clone size, that table is used; D and trimming come from the DNA. The top ten hold about 3.1% of the sample, which has fewer than 250,000 clones, approximately 80% seen once. Germline CDR1 SGHTA, CDR2 FQGNSA. CDR3 length equals 16 residues. The V gene end was trimmed by 1 base and the J gene end by 7 bases; junction bases not matched to a gene: 11.

The sequenced material came from PBMCs. This chain links TRBV7-2 with TRBJ1-1; TRBD1 agrees at 8 bases. The receptor was isolated from a man younger than 45 in good health and CMV-seronegative. CDR3 region: CASSLGAGGNAREAFF. CDR3 DNA sequence: TGTGCCAGCAGCTTAGGGGCAGGGGGCAACGCCCGTGAAGCTTTCTTT.